The clone carrying this T cell receptor beta chain was detected only a few times. Other nucleotide sequences from this sample produce the same CDR3. Original handling: Quantification of nucleated cells was approximated via reference gene primer amplification. Here immunoSEQ multiplex PCR was the method, and the copy in TCRdb shows in-frame clones only, minus some. Clone size and V and J calls were adopted from that table, with D and trimming inferred from the DNA. The sample consists of about 40,000 clones, around three quarters of them appearing once. This specimen comes from a study of blood T cell repertoires in COVID-19. Study at large: Samples of COVID-19 (acute and convalescent) were obtained from the United States, Italy and Spain. PBMCs, B-cell-depleted T cells, or T cells provided the cDNA or gDNA that made up the material.

The germline CDR1 and CDR2 sequences are SGHTA and FQGNSA. CDR3 length: 12 residues. The V end was cut by 2 bases, the J end by 1 base, with 3 bases between. V and J are TRBV7-2 and TRBJ2-7, with D unclear. This sequence was found in an elderly woman with acute or convalescent COVID-19. Sample: peripheral blood. This CDR3 is CASSLSSYEQYF. CDR3 coding DNA: TGTGCCAGCAGCTTATCATCCTACGAGCAGTACTTC.